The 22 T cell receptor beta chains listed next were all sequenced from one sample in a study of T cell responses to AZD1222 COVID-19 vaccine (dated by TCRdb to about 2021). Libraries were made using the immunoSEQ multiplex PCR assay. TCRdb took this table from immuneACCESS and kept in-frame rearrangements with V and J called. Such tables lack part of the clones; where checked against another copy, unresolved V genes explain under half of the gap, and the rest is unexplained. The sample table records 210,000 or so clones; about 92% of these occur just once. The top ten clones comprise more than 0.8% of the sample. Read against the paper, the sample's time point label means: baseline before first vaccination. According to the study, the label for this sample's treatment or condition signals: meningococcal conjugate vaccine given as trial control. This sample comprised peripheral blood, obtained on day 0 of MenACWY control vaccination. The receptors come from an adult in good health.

The CDR3 sequence is CASTEGLEAFF. Written as DNA, the CDR3 is TGTGCCAGCACCGAGGGTCTGGAAGCTTTCTTT. The J gene is TRBJ1-1, the V gene TRBV2; D not resolved. V shed 7 bases and J shed 8 bases, with 11 bases lying between them. Per the germline V gene, CDR1 is SNHLY and CDR2 is FYNNEI. The CDR3 is made up of 11 amino acids.

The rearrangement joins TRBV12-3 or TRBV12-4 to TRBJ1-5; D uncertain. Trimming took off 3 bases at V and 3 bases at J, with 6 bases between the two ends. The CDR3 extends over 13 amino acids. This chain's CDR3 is CASSFRVNQPQHF. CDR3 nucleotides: TGTGCCAGCAGTTTCCGGGTCAATCAGCCCCAGCATTTT.

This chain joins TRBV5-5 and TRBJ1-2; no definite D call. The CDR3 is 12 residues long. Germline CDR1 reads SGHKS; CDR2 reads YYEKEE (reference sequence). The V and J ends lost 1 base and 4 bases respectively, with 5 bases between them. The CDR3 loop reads CASSLTAYGYTF. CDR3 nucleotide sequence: TGTGCCAGCAGCTTGACGGCCTATGGCTACACCTTC.

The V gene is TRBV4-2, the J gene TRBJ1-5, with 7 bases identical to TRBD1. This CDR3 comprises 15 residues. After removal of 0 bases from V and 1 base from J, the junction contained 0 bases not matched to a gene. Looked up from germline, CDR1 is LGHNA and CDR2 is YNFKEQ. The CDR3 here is CASSQEGQSNQPQHF. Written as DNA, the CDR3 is TGTGCCAGCAGCCAAGAGGGACAGAGCAATCAGCCCCAGCATTTT.

The CDR3 protein is CASSLTTNYGYTF. CDR3 in DNA: TGCGCCAGCAGCTTAACAACTAACTATGGCTACACCTTC. The chain combines TRBV5-1 with TRBJ1-2; D is unresolved. Trimming shortened V by 2 bases and J by 0 bases, and 5 bases separated the two germline ends. The CDR3 extends over 13 amino acids. Looked up from germline, CDR1 is SGHRS and CDR2 is YFSETQ.

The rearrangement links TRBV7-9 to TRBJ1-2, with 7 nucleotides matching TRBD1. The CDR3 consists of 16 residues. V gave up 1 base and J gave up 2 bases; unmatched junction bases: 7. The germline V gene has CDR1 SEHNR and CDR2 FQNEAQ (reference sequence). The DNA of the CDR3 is TGTGCCAGCAGCTTAGAGGTCACAGGGGAGAACTATGGCTACACCTTC. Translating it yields CASSLEVTGENYGYTF.

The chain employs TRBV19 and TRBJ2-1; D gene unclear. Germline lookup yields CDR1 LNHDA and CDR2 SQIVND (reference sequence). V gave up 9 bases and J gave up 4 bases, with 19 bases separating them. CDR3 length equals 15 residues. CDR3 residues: CASPPPDGPYNEQFF. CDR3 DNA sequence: TGTGCCAGCCCGCCACCCGACGGACCGTACAATGAGCAGTTCTTC.

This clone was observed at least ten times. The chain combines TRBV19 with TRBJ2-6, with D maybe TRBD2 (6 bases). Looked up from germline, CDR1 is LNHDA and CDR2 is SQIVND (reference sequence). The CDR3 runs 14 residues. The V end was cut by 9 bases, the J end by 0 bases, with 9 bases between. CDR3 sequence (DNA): TGTGCCAGCAGCGGGCCCTCTGGGGCCAACGTCCTGACTTTC. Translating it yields CASSGPSGANVLTF.

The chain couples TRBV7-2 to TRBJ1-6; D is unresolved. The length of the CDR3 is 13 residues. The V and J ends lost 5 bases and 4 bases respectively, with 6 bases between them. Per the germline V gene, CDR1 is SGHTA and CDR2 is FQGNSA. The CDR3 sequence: CASSTTYNSPLHF. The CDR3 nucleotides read TGTGCCAGCAGCACGACTTATAATTCACCCCTCCACTTT.

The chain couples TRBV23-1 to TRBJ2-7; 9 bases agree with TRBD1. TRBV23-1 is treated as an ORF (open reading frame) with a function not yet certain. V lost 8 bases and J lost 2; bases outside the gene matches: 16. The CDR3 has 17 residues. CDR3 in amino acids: CASASRPGDRDTYEQYF. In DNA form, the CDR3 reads TGCGCCAGCGCATCACGACCCGGGGACAGGGACACCTACGAGCAGTACTTC.

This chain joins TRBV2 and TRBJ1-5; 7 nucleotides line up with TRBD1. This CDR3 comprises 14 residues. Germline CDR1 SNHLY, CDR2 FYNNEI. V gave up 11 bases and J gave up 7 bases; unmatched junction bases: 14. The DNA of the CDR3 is TGTGCCGGATCGGGGGGGCAGGGGGAACAGCCCCAGCATTTT. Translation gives CAGSGGQGEQPQHF.

The CDR3 protein is CASRGLAGGSSYEQYF. Here the CDR3 DNA reads TGTGCCAGCAGGGGACTAGCGGGGGGAAGCTCCTACGAGCAGTACTTC. V gene TRBV6-6 combines with J gene TRBJ2-7; TRBD2 matches at 15 bases. The V gene's germline CDR1 is MNHNY and CDR2 SVGAGI (reference sequence). V lost 6 bases and J lost 0; bases outside the gene matches: 3. The CDR3 runs to 16 residues.

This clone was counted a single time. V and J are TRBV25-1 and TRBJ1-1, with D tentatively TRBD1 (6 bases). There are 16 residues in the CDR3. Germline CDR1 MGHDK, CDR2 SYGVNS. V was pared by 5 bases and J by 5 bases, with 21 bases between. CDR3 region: CASSWGRGVGRTEAFF. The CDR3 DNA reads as TGTGCCAGCAGTTGGGGGCGGGGGGTCGGTAGAACTGAAGCTTTCTTT.

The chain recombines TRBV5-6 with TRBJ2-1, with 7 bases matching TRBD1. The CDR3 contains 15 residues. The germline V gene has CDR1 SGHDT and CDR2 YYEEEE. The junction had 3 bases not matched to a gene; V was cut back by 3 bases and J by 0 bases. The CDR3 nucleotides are TGTGCCAGCAGCTACCGGGACAGCTCCTACAATGAGCAGTTCTTC. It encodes CASSYRDSSYNEQFF. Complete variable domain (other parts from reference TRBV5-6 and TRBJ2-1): DAGVTQSPTHLIKTRGQQVTLRCSPKSGHDTVSWYQQALGQGPQFIFQYYEEEERQRGNFPDRFSGHQFPNYSSELNVNALLLGDSALYLCASSYRDSSYNEQFFGPGTRLTVL.

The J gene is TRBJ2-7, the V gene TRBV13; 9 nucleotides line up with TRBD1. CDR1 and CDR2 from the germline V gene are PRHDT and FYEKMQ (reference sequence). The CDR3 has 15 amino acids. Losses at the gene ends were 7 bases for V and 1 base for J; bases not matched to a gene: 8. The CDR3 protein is CASTPSGQGSYEQYF. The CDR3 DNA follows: TGTGCCAGCACCCCCTCCGGACAGGGGTCCTACGAGCAGTACTTC.

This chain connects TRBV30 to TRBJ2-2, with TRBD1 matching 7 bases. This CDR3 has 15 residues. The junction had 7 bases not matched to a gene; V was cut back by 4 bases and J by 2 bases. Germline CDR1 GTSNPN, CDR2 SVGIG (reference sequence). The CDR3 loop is CAWTADRYNTGELFF. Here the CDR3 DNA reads TGTGCCTGGACGGCGGACAGGTATAACACCGGGGAGCTGTTTTTT.

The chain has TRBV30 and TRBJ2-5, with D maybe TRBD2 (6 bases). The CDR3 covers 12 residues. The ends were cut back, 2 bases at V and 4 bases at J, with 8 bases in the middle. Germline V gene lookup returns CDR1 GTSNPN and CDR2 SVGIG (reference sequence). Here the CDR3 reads CAWSRRGETQYF. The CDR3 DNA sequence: TGTGCCTGGAGTAGGAGGGGAGAGACCCAGTACTTC.

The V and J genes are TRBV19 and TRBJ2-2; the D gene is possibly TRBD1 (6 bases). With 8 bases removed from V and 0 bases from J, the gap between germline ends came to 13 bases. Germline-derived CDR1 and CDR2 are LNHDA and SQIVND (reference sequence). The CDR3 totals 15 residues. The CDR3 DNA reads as TGTGCCAGTCAAAGGGACATCGCGAACACCGGGGAGCTGTTTTTT. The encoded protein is CASQRDIANTGELFF.

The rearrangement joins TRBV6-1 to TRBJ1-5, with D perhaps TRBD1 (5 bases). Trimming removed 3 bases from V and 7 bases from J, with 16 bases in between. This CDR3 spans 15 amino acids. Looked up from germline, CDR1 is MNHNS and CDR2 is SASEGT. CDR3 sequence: CASSESFGREQPQHF. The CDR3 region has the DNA TGTGCCAGCAGTGAGAGCTTCGGCAGGGAACAGCCCCAGCATTTT.

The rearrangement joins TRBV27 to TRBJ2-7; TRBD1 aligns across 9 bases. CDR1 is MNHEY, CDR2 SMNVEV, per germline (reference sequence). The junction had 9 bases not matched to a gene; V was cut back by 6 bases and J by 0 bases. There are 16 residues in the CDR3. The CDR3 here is CASRETGGTYSYEQYF. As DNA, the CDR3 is TGTGCCAGCAGGGAGACAGGGGGTACTTACTCCTACGAGCAGTACTTC.

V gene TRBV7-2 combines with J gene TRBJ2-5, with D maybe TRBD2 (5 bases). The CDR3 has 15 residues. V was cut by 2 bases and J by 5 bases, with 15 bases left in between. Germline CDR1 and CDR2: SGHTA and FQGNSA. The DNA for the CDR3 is TGTGCCAGCAGCTTATATTCGGGGAACGGGGAGACCCAGTACTTC. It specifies CASSLYSGNGETQYF.

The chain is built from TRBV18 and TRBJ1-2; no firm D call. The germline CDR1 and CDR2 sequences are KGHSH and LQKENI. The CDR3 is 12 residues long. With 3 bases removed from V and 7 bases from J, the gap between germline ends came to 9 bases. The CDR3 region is CASSPRQVGYTF. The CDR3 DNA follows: TGTGCCAGCTCACCGCGTCAGGTTGGCTACACCTTC. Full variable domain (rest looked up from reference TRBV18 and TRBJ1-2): NAGVMQNPRHLVRRRGQEARLRCSPMKGHSHVYWYRQLPEEGLKFMVYLQKENIIDESGMPKERFSAEFPKEGPSILRIQQVVRGDSAAYFCASSPRQVGYTFGSGTRLTVV.